The present TCR beta chain was sequenced within a study of OX40 agonist ivuxolimab in advanced cancers. Study details: Three patients had partial responses: one hepatocellular carcinoma, two cutaneous melanoma.

TCRdb's copy holds only in-frame clones and misses some; the assay was immunoSEQ multiplex PCR. The profile shows tens of thousands of clones, around four fifths of them singletons. About this clone: The antigen remains unidentified.

Trimming pared 3 bases from V and 5 bases from J, leaving 17 bases between. The CDR3 covers 15 residues. In germline, CDR1 is PRHDT, CDR2 FYEKMQ (reference sequence). General study findings and limits: CD4+ and CD8+ T cells in blood underwent clonal expansion by week 6 at 0.1 to 3.0 mg/kg. Clonal expansion was among the lowest in partial responders at 0.1-3.0 mg/kg, especially CD8+. There were, on average, more expanded clones in CD8+ T cells than in CD4+.

This receptor was identified in an adult with an advanced solid tumor such as melanoma, head and neck, liver or kidney cancer. Sequencing was performed on CD4+ or CD8+ T cells sorted from blood, taken in a trial of the OX40 agonist ivuxolimab. The V gene is TRBV13, the J gene TRBJ2-7; the D gene is possibly TRBD2 (6 bases). In DNA, the CDR3 is TGTGCCAGCAGCTTGGGGTGGGGTAGCGGTAACGAGCAGTACTTC. Protein sequence: CASSLGWGSGNEQYF.